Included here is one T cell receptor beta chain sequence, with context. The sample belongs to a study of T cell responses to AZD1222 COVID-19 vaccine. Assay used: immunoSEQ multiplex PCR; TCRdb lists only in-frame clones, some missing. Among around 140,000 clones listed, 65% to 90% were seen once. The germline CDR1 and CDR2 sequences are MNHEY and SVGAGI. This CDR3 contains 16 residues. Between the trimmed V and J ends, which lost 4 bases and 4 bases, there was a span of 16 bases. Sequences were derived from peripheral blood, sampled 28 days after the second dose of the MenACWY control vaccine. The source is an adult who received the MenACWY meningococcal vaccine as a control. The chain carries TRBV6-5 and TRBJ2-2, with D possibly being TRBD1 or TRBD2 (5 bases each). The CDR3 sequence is CASSSLSGTITGELFF. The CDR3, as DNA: TGTGCCAGCAGTTCTCTCTCCGGGACCATCACCGGGGAGCTGTTTTTT.